This T cell receptor (beta chain) was recovered during a study of regulatory dendritic cells for organ transplantation (dated by TCRdb to 2016 to 2017). General notes on the study: The TCRbeta repertoires of sorted naive and memory CD4+ and CD8+ T cells were sequenced before and after allostimulation with regulatory or mature dendritic cells. What the authors observed across the whole study: Highly diverse repertoires were observed in naive CD4+ and CD8+ T cells, whereas lower diversity was observed in memory cells, and the most oligoclonal repertoires were found in memory CD8+ cells. The authors pointed out considerable heterogeneity between individuals in the alloreactive memory CD8+ T cell pool, and only two subjects were sequenced. In both subjects, allostimulation led to expansion of memory CD8+ clones, although regulatory dendritic cells appeared to cause more limited expansion than mature dendritic cells did. Of the resting subsets, the one holding the most alloreactive TCR clonotypes was memory CD8+ T cells.

FACS was used to sort naive T cells as CD45RA+ cells and memory T cells as CD45RO+ CD4+ or CD8+ cells. The T cells used for TCR sequencing were obtained from a couple of healthy control subjects. Sorted T cell subsets that were not stimulated were used as baseline controls for the mixed lymphocyte reactions. The Qiagen DNeasy Blood & Tissue Kit was used for extraction of genomic DNA. In the germline V gene (reference sequence), CDR1 corresponds to SEHNR and CDR2 to FQNEAQ. Including cysteine and phenylalanine, the CDR3 has 12 amino acids. The CDR3 DNA has 36 bases and is translated from base 1. Germline trimming: 7 bases from V, 2 bases from J; junction bases outside gene matches: 2. This clone was counted once. What this receptor recognizes is not known. No quality values exist for individual bases; no much larger clone is one base distant. TCRbeta CDR3 regions were amplified by multiplexed two-step PCR using Vbeta-specific forward primers and Jbeta-specific reverse primers. TCRbeta libraries were sequenced on an Illumina instrument through the immunoSEQ service. The paper's processing steps were these. IMGT annotation was used to assign V, D and J genes, and synthetic CDR3 analogues were used to correct the counts for multiplex PCR bias. Repertoire clonality was computed in the immunoSEQ Analyzer as one minus normalized Shannon entropy. Fisher's exact test with Benjamini-Hochberg false discovery rate control was used to define clonal expansion, with two-tailed P<0.01. TCRdb holds this immuneACCESS table with in-frame rearrangements only. Some clones are missing; in checked studies, unresolved V genes explain under half, and the rest has no known cause. V and J calls and clone size follow that table, whereas D and trimming were derived from the DNA. Present in this sample are 25,000 to 30,000 clones, roughly 84% of which were seen just once. Approximately 0.39% of the sample goes to the ten largest clones.

The receptor chain draws on TRBV7-9 and TRBJ2-7; 7 of the junction bases match TRBD2. What was sequenced was naive CD8+ T cells from blood. This sample's cell subset or site label indicates: CD45RA+ naive T cells. The source is a human donor in good health. The CDR3 in this case is CASTGGTYEQYF. The DNA sequence is TGTGCCAGCACCGGGGGGACCTACGAGCAGTACTTC.